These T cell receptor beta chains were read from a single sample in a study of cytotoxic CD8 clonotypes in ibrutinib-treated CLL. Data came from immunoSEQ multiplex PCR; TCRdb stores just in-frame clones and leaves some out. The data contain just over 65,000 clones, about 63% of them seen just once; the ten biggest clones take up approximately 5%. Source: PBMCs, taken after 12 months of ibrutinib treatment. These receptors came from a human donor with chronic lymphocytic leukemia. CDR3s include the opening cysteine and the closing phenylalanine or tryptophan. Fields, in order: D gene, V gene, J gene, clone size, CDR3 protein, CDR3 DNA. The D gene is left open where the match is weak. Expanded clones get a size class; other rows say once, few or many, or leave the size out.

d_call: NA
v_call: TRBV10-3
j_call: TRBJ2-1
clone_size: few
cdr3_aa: CAISDPVIRPSDLF
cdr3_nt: TGTGCCATCAGTGATCCGGTGATTCGCCCGTCTGATCTCTTC

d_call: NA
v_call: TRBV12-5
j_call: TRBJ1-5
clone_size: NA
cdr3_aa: CASGLGGNGNQPQHF
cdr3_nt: TGTGCTAGTGGTTTGGGGGGGAATGGCAATCAGCCCCAGCATTTT

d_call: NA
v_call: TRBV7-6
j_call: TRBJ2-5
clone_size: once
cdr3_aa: CASSSPSTQETQYF
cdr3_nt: TGTGCCAGCAGCTCCCCCTCTACCCAAGAGACCCAGTACTTC

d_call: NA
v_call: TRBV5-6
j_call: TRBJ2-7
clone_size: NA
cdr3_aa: CASSLVLDEQYF
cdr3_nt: TGTGCCAGCAGCCTGGTACTGGACGAGCAGTACTTC

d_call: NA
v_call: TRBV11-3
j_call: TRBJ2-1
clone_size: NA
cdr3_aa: CASSLGGLNNEQFF
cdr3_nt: TGTGCCAGCAGCTTGGGGGGTTTAAACAATGAGCAGTTCTTC

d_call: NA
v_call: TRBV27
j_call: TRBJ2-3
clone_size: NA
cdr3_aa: CASSFAGVDTQYF
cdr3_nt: TGTGCCAGCAGTTTTGCAGGGGTAGATACGCAGTATTTT

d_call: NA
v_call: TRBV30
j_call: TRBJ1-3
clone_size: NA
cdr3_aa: CAWKPTGNTIYF
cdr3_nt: TGTGCCTGGAAACCGACTGGAAACACCATATATTTT

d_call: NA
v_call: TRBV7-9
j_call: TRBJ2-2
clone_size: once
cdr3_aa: CASRGPNTGELFF
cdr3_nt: TGTGCCAGCCGGGGGCCCAACACCGGGGAGCTGTTTTTT

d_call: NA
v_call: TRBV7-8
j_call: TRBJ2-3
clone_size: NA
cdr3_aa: CASSLADSDTQYF
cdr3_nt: TGTGCCAGCAGCTTAGCGGACTCAGATACGCAGTATTTT

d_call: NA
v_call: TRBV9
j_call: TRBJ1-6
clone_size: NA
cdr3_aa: CASSVVDYSYNSPLHF
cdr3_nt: TGTGCCAGCAGCGTAGTTGATTACTCCTATAATTCACCCCTCCACTTT

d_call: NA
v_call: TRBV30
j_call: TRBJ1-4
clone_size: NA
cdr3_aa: CAFADRSEKLFF
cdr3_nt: TGTGCCTTCGCGGACCGGAGTGAAAAACTGTTTTTT

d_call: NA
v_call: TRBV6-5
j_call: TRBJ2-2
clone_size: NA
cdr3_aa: CASTRAGELFF
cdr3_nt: TGTGCCAGCACTCGGGCCGGGGAGCTGTTTTTT

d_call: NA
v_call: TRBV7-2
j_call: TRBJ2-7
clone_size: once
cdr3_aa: CASSQGTRGNYEQYF
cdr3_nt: TGTGCCAGCAGCCAAGGGACACGGGGGAACTACGAGCAGTACTTC

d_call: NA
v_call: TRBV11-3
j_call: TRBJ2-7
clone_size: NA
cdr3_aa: CASSLEAAYEQYF
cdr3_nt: TGTGCCAGCAGCTTAGAAGCGGCGTACGAGCAGTACTTC

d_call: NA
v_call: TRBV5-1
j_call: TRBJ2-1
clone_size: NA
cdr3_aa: CASSLVAVGSYNEQFF
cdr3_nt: TGCGCCAGCAGCTTGGTGGCAGTGGGATCCTACAATGAGCAGTTCTTC

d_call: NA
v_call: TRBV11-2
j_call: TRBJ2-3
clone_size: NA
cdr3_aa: CASSLGNTQYF
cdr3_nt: TGTGCCAGCAGCTTAGGGAATACGCAGTATTTT

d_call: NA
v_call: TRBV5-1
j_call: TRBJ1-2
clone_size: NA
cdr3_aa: CASSLDSVRRANYGYTF
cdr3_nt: TGCGCCAGCAGCTTGGATAGCGTCAGGCGGGCTAACTATGGCTACACCTTC

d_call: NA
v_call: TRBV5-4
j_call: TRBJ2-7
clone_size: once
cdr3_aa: CASSLAVSTGSYEQYF
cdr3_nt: TGTGCCAGCAGCTTGGCGGTATCGACAGGATCCTACGAGCAGTACTTC

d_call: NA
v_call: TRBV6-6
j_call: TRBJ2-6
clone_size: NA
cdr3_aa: CASSYESGANVLTF
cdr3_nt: TGTGCCAGCAGTTACGAATCTGGGGCCAACGTCCTGACTTTC

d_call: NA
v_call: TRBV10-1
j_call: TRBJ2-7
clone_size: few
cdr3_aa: CASSASRDQPSYEQYF
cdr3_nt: TGCGCCAGCAGCGCCTCTCGCGATCAGCCTTCCTACGAGCAGTACTTC

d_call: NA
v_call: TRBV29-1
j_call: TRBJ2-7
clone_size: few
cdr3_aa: CSVGTPYEQYF
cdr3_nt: TGCAGCGTCGGGACACCCTACGAGCAGTACTTC

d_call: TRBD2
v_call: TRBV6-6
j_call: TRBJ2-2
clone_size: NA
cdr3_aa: CASSPTSGGNTGELFF
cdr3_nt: TGTGCCAGCAGTCCCACTAGCGGGGGGAACACCGGGGAGCTGTTTTTT

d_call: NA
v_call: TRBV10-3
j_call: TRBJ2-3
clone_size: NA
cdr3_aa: CAIGPAGTPEINTGQYF
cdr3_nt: TGTGCCATCGGACCGGCCGGGACTCCAGAAATTAATACCGGGCAGTATTTT

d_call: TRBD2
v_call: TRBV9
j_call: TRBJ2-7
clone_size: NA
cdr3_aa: CASSPHFSGGAVGYEQYF
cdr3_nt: TGTGCCAGCAGCCCCCACTTTAGCGGGGGGGCGGTCGGTTACGAGCAGTACTTC

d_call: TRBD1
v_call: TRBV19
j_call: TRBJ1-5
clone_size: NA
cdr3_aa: CASSIARQGNQPQHF
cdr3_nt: TGTGCCAGTAGTATAGCCCGACAGGGGAATCAGCCCCAGCATTTT

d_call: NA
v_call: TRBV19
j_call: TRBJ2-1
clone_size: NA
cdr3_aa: CASSIDRWYGQEAYNEQFF
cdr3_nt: TGTGCCAGTAGTATAGACCGCTGGTACGGCCAGGAGGCCTACAATGAGCAGTTCTTC

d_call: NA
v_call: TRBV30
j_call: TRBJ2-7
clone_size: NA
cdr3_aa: CAWDRVNYEQYF
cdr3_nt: TGTGCCTGGGATCGGGTGAATTACGAGCAGTACTTC

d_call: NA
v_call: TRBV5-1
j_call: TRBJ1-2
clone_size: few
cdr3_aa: CASSLADVGIYGYTF
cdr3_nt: TGCGCCAGCAGCTTGGCCGATGTAGGAATCTATGGCTACACCTTC

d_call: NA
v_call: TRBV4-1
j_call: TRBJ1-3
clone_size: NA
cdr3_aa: CASSQIPRIGNTIYF
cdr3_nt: TGCGCCAGCAGCCAAATACCCAGAATTGGAAACACCATATATTTT

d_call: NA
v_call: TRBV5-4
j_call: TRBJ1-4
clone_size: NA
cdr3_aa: CASSAGRGNEKLFF
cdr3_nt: TGTGCCAGCAGCGCGGGCAGGGGTAATGAAAAACTGTTTTTT

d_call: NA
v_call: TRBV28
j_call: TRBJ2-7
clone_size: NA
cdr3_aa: CASSLLEVYYEQYF
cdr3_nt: TGTGCCAGCAGTTTATTGGAGGTATACTACGAGCAGTACTTC

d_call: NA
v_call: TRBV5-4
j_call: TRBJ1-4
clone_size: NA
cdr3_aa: CASSLAQGTTNEKLFF
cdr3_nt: TGTGCCAGCAGCCTGGCCCAGGGGACAACTAATGAAAAACTGTTTTTT

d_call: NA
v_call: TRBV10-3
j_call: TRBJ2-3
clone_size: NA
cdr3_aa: CAISGSSRGQGDTQYF
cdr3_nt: TGTGCCATCAGTGGGTCATCGAGGGGCCAGGGGGATACGCAGTATTTT

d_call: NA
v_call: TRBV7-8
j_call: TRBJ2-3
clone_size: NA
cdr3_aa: CASSTPWGGTDTQYF
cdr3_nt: TGTGCCAGCAGCACCCCTTGGGGGGGCACAGATACGCAGTATTTT

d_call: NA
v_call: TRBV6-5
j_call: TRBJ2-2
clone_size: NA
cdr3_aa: CASSYTRKNGELFF
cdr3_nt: TGTGCCAGCAGTTACACAAGAAAAAACGGGGAGCTGTTTTTT

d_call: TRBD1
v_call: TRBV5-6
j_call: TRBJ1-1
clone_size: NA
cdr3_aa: CASSFIDREDTEAFF
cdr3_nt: TGTGCCAGCAGCTTTATTGACAGGGAGGACACTGAAGCTTTCTTT

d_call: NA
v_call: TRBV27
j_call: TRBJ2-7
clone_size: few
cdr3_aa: CASGRSLNYEQYF
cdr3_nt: TGTGCCAGCGGAAGGTCCCTTAACTACGAGCAGTACTTC

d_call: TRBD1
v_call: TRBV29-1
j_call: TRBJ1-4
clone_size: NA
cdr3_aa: CSVDRGPNEKLFF
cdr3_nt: TGCAGCGTCGACAGGGGACCTAATGAAAAACTGTTTTTT

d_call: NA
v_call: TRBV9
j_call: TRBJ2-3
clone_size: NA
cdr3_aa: CASSVAATGPSTDTQYF
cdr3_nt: TGTGCCAGCAGCGTAGCCGCGACAGGCCCTAGCACAGATACGCAGTATTTT

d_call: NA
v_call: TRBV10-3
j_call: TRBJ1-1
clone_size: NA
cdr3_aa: CAISEAGSNTEAFF
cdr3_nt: TGTGCCATCAGTGAGGCAGGGTCGAACACTGAAGCTTTCTTT

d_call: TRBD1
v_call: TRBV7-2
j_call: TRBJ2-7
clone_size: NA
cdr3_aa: CASSTTGGRNEQYF
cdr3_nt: TGTGCCAGCAGCACGACAGGGGGCCGGAATGAGCAGTACTTC